This TCR beta chain is drawn from a study of blood T cell repertoires in COVID-19. Looking at the study overall: Acute and convalescent COVID-19 specimens originated in the United States, Italy and Spain. The cDNA or gDNA used as material had been derived from T cells, B-cell-depleted T cells, or PBMCs.

Authors' data handling: How many nucleated cells were present was estimated from reference gene primer amplification. Assay: immunoSEQ multiplex PCR; the TCRdb copy retains only in-frame clones and omits some. That table gives V, J and clone size, and the DNA gave D and trimming. Among approximately 250,000 clones listed, roughly nine tenths were seen once. CDR1 is SGDLS and CDR2 is YYNGEE in the germline V gene. CDR3 length: 15 amino acids. V shed 0 bases and J shed 0 bases, with 8 bases lying between them. The chain employs TRBV9 and TRBJ2-3, with a tentative D call TRBD1 (6 bases). Sequencing used peripheral blood. This clonotype was obtained from a man aged 35 to 55 with active or convalescent COVID-19. CDR3 sequence reads: CASSVGRGSTDTQYF. The DNA of the CDR3 is TGTGCCAGCAGCGTAGGCAGGGGAAGCACAGATACGCAGTATTTT. The whole variable domain, remainder taken from reference TRBV9 and TRBJ2-3, is DSGVTQTPKHLITATGQRVTLRCSPRSGDLSVYWYQQSLDQGLQFLIQYYNGEERAKGNILERFSAQQFPDLHSELNLSSLELGDSALYFCASSVGRGSTDTQYFGPGTRLTVL.